The rows below give T cell receptor beta chains drawn from one sample of a study of neurological immune-mediated disorders. One entry per CDR3 protein results from TCRdb running MiXCR on the 5' RACE reads. The sample has about 24,000 distinct CDR3 sequences; under 15% are singletons. The sequencing sample was made of PBMCs. Every receptor here comes from a woman between 40 and 55 years old with HTLV-1-associated myelopathy (HAM/TSP). Both conserved end residues are part of each CDR3. The D gene is left open where the match is weak. Only part of the rows carry a size: once, few, many, or a class if the clone is expanded.

j_call: TRBJ2-3; d_call: .; v_call: TRBV10-3; clone_size: .; cdr3_aa: CAISGLTRGFTDTQYF; cdr3_nt: TGTGCCATCAGCGGGCTAACGAGGGGGTTCACAGATACGCAGTATTTT
j_call: TRBJ1-1; d_call: TRBD1; v_call: TRBV19; clone_size: .; cdr3_aa: CASSLPDRGRTEAFF; cdr3_nt: TGTGCCAGTAGTCTTCCGGACAGGGGAAGGACTGAAGCTTTCTTT
j_call: TRBJ1-1; d_call: .; v_call: TRBV5-1; clone_size: .; cdr3_aa: CASSTGTGLNEQFFGPGGTEAFF; cdr3_nt: .
j_call: TRBJ2-5; d_call: .; v_call: TRBV4-2; clone_size: medium-sized; cdr3_aa: CASSQDDGLGETQYF; cdr3_nt: TGTGCCAGCAGCCAAGATGACGGGCTAGGGGAGACCCAGTACTTC
j_call: TRBJ2-3; d_call: .; v_call: TRBV4-3; clone_size: many; cdr3_aa: CASSQGADLVADTQYF; cdr3_nt: TGCGCCAGCAGCCAAGGGGCAGACCTGGTGGCAGATACGCAGTATTTT
j_call: TRBJ2-1; d_call: .; v_call: TRBV9; clone_size: many; cdr3_aa: CASSPHPGNEQFF; cdr3_nt: TGTGCCAGCAGCCCACATCCGGGTAATGAGCAGTTCTTC
j_call: TRBJ2-2; d_call: .; v_call: TRBV20-1; clone_size: many; cdr3_aa: CSARNIYANTGELFF; cdr3_nt: TGCAGTGCTAGAAATATATACGCGAACACCGGGGAGCTGTTTTTT
j_call: TRBJ2-7; d_call: TRBD1; v_call: TRBV2; clone_size: .; cdr3_aa: CASRTRAGGSYEQYF; cdr3_nt: TGTGCCAGCAGGACACGAGCAGGGGGATCCTACGAGCAGTACTTC
j_call: TRBJ1-3; d_call: TRBD1; v_call: TRBV20-1; clone_size: many; cdr3_aa: CSARVQGAGNTIYF; cdr3_nt: TGCAGTGCTAGAGTCCAGGGGGCAGGAAACACCATATATTTT
j_call: TRBJ2-2; d_call: TRBD2; v_call: TRBV9; clone_size: many; cdr3_aa: CASSVASGLGAGELFF; cdr3_nt: TGTGCCAGCAGCGTAGCTTCGGGACTAGGCGCCGGGGAGCTGTTTTTT
j_call: TRBJ2-7; d_call: TRBD2; v_call: TRBV7-2; clone_size: many; cdr3_aa: CASSPISGPYEQYF; cdr3_nt: TGTGCCAGCAGTCCGATTAGCGGGCCCTACGAGCAGTACTTC
j_call: TRBJ1-2; d_call: .; v_call: TRBV5-1; clone_size: many; cdr3_aa: CASSLDSPNYGYTF; cdr3_nt: TGCGCCAGCAGCTTGGACTCACCCAACTATGGCTACACCTTC
j_call: TRBJ2-7; d_call: .; v_call: TRBV10-3; clone_size: many; cdr3_aa: CAISGSVGSGEQYF; cdr3_nt: TGTGCCATCAGCGGGTCTGTGGGCTCCGGGGAGCAGTACTTC